This TCR beta chain stems from a study of blood T cell repertoires in COVID-19. Study at large: Sites across the United States, Italy and Spain contributed samples from acute and convalescent COVID-19. Nucleic acid was either cDNA or gDNA, and it came from T cells, B-cell-depleted T cells, or PBMCs.

Original analysis: Reference gene primer amplification gave estimated nucleated cell counts. Generated by immunoSEQ multiplex PCR, the TCRdb table keeps only in-frame clones and is missing some. That table furnishes V, J and clone size, whereas the DNA furnished D and trimming. Among 48,000 or so clones listed, around 86% were seen once. Seattle cases were enrolled at active infection and followed longitudinally. This CDR3 comprises 14 residues. V was clipped by 2 bases and J by 2 bases, with 9 bases between them. Per the germline V gene, CDR1 is MNHEY and CDR2 is SMNVEV (reference sequence). The chain has TRBV27 and TRBJ1-1; no clear D gene. Sequenced sample: peripheral blood. This sequence originates from an elderly woman with COVID-19, enrolled during active disease. CDR3 nucleotide sequence: TGTGCCAGCAGTTTACGTACAGCCAACACTGAAGCTTTCTTT. Residues: CASSLRTANTEAFF.